What follows are 3 T cell receptor beta chains derived from one specimen sequenced in a study of cytomegalovirus exposure and HLA in healthy donors. The PCR contained 60 Vbeta and 13 Jbeta primers. Generated by immunoSEQ multiplex PCR, the TCRdb table keeps only in-frame clones and is missing some. The sample contains fewer than 200,000 clones, roughly 81% of which appear only once. The sequenced sample was PBMCs. The receptors here all came from a woman between 45 and 60 years old in good health and CMV-seronegative.

The sample holds a few counts of this clone. DNA of the CDR3: TGCGCCAGCAGCCGCACTATAGCGTTCACCGGGGAGCTGTTTTTT. Protein: CASSRTIAFTGELFF. The chain links TRBV4-3 to TRBJ2-2, with D perhaps matching TRBD2 (5 bases). This CDR3 is 15 amino acids long. V gave up 4 bases and J gave up 4 bases, with 13 bases separating them. The germline gives CDR1 LGHNA, CDR2 YSLEER.

This clone was seen a few times. The chain has TRBV30 and TRBJ1-2; D not resolved. Germline V lookup: CDR1 GTSNPN, CDR2 SVGIG (reference sequence). The V end lost 0 bases, the J end lost 4 bases, and 9 bases lay between the germline ends. The CDR3 extends over 13 amino acids. CDR3 in amino acids: CAWSVLSGYGYTF. CDR3 DNA: TGTGCCTGGAGTGTACTTTCCGGCTATGGCTACACCTTC.

V gene TRBV7-8 combines with J gene TRBJ2-1, with 9 bases that match TRBD2. The germline gives CDR1 SGHVS, CDR2 FQNEAQ. CDR3 length equals 16 residues. The ends lost 6 bases at V and 7 bases at J; junction bases unmatched: 13. The CDR3 sequence is CASRNGRGGRGNEQFF. The CDR3 DNA sequence: TGTGCCAGCAGGAACGGGCGGGGGGGCCGGGGAAATGAGCAGTTCTTC.